The source of this T cell receptor (beta chain) is a study of T cell responses to AZD1222 COVID-19 vaccine. Study summary: Second doses at about 4 or about 12 weeks were pooled.

Worth noting for this clone: Antigen: not known.

The study, taken as a whole, reports: Dominant at 160-218 and 743-854, vaccine-associated CD4 TCRs also spanned spike. Nearly half of spike-specific TCRs reportedly target unmutated variant regions.

Germline trimming cut 1 base from V and 0 bases from J; bases unmatched to any gene: 4. The CDR3 is 16 residues long. The germline gives CDR1 LGHNA, CDR2 YSLEER. TCRdb's table, derived via immunoSEQ multiplex PCR, lists solely in-frame clones and lacks some. The sample lists fewer than 130,000 clones, around 94% occurring once. The V call is TRBV4-3, the J call TRBJ2-3, with 7 bases that match TRBD2. This material consisted of peripheral blood, taken on day 0 of AZD1222 vaccination. This sequence originates from an adult in good health. In DNA, the CDR3 is TGCGCCAGCAGCCAAGGATTGGGGGGGAGCACAGATACGCAGTATTTT. Translation: CASSQGLGGSTDTQYF.